The table lists the clone carrying this T cell receptor beta chain with a count of one. The CDR3 totals 13 residues. Deletions cut 4 bases from V and 2 bases from J, with 9 bases between. These data belong to a study of CD8 T cells in Susac syndrome. Roughly 0.45 to 1 ug RNA was reverse transcribed with random hexamers. One entry per CDR3 protein, called by TCRdb with MiXCR from the immunoSEQ multiplex PCR reads. This repertoire shows 400,000 to 550,000 distinct CDR3 sequences, 85% found once; its top ten account for 0.09% to 0.15%. The TCR was taken from a human donor with multiple sclerosis. Sequenced material: CD8+ T cells from PBMCs. The genes are TRBV12-3 or TRBV12-4 and TRBJ2-7, with D maybe TRBD1 (5 bases). The CDR3 spells CASSWTPAYEQYF. The CDR3 DNA sequence: TGTGCCAGCAGTTGGACACCCGCCTACGAGCAGTACTTC.